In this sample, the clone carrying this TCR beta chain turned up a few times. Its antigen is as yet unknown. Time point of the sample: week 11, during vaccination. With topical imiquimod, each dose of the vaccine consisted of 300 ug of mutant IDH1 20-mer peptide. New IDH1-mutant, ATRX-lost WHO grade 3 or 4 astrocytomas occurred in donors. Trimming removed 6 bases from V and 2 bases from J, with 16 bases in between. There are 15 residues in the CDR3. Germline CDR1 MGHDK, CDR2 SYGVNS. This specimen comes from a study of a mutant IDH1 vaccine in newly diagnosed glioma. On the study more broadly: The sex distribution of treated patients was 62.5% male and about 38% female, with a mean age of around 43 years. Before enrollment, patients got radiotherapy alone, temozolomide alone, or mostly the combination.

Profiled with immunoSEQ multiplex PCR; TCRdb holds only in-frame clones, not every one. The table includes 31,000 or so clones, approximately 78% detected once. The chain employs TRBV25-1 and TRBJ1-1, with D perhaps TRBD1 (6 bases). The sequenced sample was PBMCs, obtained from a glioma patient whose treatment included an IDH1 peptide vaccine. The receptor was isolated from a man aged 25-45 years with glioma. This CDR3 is CASRETGFTNTEAFF. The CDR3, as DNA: TGTGCCAGCAGAGAGACAGGTTTTACTAACACTGAAGCTTTCTTT.